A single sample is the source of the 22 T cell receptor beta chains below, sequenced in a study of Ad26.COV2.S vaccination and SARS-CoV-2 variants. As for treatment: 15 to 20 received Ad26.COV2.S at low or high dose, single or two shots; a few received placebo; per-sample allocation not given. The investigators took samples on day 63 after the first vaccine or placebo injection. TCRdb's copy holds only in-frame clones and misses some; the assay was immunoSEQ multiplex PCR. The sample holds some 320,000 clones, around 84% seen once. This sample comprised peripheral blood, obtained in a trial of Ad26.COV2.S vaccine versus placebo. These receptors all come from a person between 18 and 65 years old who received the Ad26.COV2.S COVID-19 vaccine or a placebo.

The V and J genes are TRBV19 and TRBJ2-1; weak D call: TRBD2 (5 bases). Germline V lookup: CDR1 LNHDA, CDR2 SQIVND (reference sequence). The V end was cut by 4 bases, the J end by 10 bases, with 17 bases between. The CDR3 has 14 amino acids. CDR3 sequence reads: CASSRATTPGEQFF. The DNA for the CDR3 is TGTGCCAGTAGTAGGGCGACAACCCCGGGGGAGCAGTTCTTC.

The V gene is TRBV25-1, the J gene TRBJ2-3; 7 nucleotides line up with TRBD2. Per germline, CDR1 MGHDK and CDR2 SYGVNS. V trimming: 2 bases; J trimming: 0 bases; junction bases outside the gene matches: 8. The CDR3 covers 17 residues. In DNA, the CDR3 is TGTGCCAGCAGTGAAGCTGGAGCGGGGCCTAGCACAGATACGCAGTATTTT. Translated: CASSEAGAGPSTDTQYF.

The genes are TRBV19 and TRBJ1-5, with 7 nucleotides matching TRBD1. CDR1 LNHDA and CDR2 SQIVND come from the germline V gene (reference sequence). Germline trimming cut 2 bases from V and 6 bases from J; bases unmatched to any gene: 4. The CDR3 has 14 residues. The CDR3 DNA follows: TGTGCCAGTAGTATAATACAGGGGCTTCAGCCCCAGCATTTT. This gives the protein CASSIIQGLQPQHF.

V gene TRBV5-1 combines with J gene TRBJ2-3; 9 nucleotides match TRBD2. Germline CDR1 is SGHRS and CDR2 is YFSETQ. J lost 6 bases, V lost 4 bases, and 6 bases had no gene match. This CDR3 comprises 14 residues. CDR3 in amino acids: CASSAGLADDTQYF. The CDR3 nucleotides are TGCGCCAGCAGCGCGGGACTAGCCGATGATACGCAGTATTTT. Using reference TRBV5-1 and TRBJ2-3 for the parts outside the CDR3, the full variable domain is KAGVTQTPRYLIKTRGQQVTLSCSPISGHRSVSWYQQTPGQGLQFLFEYFSETQRNKGNFPGRFSGRQFSNSRSEMNVSTLELGDSALYLCASSAGLADDTQYFGPGTRLTVL.

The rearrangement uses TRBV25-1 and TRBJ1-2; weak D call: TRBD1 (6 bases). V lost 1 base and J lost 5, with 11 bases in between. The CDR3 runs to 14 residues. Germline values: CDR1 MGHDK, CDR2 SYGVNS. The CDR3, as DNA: TGTGCCAGCAGTGAATCCCCGGGGGCGTATGGCTACACCTTC. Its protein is CASSESPGAYGYTF.

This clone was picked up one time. CDR3 region: CASSLAPGTGNTIYF. The CDR3 bases are TGTGCCAGCAGCTTGGCCCCGGGGACTGGAAACACCATATATTTT. This chain uses TRBV5-4 with TRBJ1-3; D unclear. V was clipped by 0 bases and J by 2 bases, with 9 bases between them. The CDR3 has 15 amino acids. Germline values: CDR1 SGHNT, CDR2 YYREEE (reference sequence).

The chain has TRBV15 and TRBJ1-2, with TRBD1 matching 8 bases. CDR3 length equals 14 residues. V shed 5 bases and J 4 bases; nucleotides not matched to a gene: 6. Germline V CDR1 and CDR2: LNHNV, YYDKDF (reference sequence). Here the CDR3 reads CATSGPTGGYGYTF. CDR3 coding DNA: TGTGCCACCAGCGGCCCTACAGGGGGCTATGGCTACACCTTC.

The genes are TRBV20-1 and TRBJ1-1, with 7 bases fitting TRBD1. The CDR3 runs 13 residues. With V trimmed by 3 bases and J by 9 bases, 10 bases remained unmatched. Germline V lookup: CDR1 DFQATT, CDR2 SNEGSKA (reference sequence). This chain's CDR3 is CSASAQGEGKAFF. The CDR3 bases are TGCAGTGCTAGTGCGCAGGGGGAGGGGAAAGCTTTCTTT.

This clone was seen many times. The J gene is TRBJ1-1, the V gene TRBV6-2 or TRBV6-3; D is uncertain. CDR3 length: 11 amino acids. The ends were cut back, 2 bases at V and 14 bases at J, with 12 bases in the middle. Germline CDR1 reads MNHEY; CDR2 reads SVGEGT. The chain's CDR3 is CASSYPSRPFF. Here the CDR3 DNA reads TGTGCCAGCAGTTACCCCTCTCGGCCCTTCTTT.

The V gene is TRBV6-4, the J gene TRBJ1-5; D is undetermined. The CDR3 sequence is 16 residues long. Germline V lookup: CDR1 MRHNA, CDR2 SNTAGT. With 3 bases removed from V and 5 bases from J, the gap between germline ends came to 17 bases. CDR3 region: CASSDFRDYPDQPQHF. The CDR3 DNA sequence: TGTGCCAGCAGTGATTTCCGGGATTACCCCGATCAGCCCCAGCATTTT.

CDR3 DNA sequence: TGTGCCAGCAGCCAAGTCCGGGGCTCAGCAACTAATGAAAAACTGTTTTTT. The encoded protein is CASSQVRGSATNEKLFF. The chain has TRBV3-1 (or the pseudogene TRBV3-2) and TRBJ1-4; D perhaps matches TRBD1 (5 bases). The CDR3 covers 17 residues. CDR1 is LGHDT and CDR2 is YNNKEL in the germline V gene (reference sequence). With 1 base removed from V and 0 bases from J, the gap between germline ends came to 12 bases.

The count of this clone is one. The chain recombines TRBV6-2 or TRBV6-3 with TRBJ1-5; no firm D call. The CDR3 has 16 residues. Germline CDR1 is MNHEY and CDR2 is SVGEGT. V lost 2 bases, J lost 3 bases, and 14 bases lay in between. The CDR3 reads CASSYTRFGDNQPQHF. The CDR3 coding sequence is TGTGCCAGCAGTTACACCCGTTTCGGCGACAATCAGCCCCAGCATTTT.

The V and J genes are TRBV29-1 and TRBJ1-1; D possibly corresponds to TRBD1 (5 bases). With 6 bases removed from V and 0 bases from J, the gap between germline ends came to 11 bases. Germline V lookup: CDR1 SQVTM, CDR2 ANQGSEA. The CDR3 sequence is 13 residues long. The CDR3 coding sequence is TGCAGCGTCATGGGACGGATGAACACTGAAGCTTTCTTT. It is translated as CSVMGRMNTEAFF.

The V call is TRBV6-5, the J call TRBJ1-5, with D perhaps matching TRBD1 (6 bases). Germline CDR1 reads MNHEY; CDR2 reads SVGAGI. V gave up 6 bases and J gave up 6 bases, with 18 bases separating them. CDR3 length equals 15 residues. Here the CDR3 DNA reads TGTGCCAGCAGACCCCCGGGGGGCGCAGGTCAGCCCCAGCATTTT. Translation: CASRPPGGAGQPQHF.

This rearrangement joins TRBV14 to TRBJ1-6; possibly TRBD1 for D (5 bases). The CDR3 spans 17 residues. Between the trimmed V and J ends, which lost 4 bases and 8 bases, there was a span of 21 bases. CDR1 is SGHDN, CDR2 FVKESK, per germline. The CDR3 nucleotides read TGTGCCAGCAGCCTTCACCTCGGGGGGGGTATCTATTCACCCCTCCACTTT. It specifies CASSLHLGGGIYSPLHF. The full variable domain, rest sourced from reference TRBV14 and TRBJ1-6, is EAGVTQFPSHSVIEKGQTVTLRCDPISGHDNLYWYRRVMGKEIKFLLHFVKESKQDESGMPNNRFLAERTGGTYSTLKVQPAELEDSGVYFCASSLHLGGGIYSPLHFGNGTRLTVT.

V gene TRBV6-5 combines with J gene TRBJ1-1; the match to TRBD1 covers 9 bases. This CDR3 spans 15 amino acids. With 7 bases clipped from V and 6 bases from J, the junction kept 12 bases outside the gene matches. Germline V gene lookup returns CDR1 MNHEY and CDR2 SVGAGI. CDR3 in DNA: TGTGCCAGCATTCCGAAACACAGGGGGCTCTCTGAAGCTTTCTTT. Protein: CASIPKHRGLSEAFF.

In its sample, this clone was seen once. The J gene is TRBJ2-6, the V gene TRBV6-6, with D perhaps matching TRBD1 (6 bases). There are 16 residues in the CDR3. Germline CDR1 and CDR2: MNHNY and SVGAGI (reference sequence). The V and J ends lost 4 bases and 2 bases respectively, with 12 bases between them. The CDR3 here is CASSSLQGAGANVLTF. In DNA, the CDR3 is TGTGCCAGCAGTTCCCTACAGGGTGCTGGGGCCAACGTCCTGACTTTC.

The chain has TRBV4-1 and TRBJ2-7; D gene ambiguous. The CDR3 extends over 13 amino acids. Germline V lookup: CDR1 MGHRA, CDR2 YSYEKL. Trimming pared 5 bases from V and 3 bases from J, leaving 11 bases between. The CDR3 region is CASSKGNGYEQYF. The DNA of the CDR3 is TGCGCCAGCAGCAAGGGCAACGGCTACGAGCAGTACTTC.

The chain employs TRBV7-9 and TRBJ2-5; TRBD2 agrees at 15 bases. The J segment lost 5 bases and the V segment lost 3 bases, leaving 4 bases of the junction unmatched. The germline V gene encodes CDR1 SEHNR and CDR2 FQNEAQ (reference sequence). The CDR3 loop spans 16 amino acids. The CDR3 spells CASSFWTSGGVETQYF. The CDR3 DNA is TGTGCCAGCAGCTTTTGGACTAGCGGGGGGGTTGAGACCCAGTACTTC.

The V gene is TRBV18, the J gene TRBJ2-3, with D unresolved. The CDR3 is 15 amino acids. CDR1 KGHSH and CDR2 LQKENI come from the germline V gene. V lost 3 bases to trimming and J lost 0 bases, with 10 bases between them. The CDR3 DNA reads TGTGCCAGCTCACCTCTAGTGCCTAGCACAGATACGCAGTATTTT. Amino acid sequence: CASSPLVPSTDTQYF.

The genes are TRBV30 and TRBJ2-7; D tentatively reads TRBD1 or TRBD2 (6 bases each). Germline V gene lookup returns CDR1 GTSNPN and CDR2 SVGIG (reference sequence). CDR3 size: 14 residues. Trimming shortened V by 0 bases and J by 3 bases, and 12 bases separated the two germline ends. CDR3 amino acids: CAWSVRRGLYEQYF. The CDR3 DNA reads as TGTGCCTGGAGTGTACGCAGGGGACTCTACGAGCAGTACTTC.

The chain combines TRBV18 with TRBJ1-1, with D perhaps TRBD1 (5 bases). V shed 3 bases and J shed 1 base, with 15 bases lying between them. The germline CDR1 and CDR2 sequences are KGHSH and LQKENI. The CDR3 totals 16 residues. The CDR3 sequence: CASSPTPAGTNTEAFF. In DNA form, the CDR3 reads TGTGCCAGCTCACCCACCCCGGCAGGGACGAACACTGAAGCTTTCTTT.